This is a list of T cell receptor beta chains from one sample in a study of CD8 T cells in Susac syndrome. TCRdb reprocessed the immunoSEQ multiplex PCR reads with MiXCR, giving one entry per CDR3 protein. The sample contains about 130,000 distinct CDR3 sequences, around 94% of which appear only once. The specimen sequenced was CD8+ T cells from PBMCs. The origin of the receptors is a human donor with Susac syndrome. CDR3s include the opening cysteine and the closing phenylalanine or tryptophan. The D gene is left open where the match is weak. Some rows have no size entry. The others give once, few or many, or a class for an expanded clone.

CDR3aa: CASSSSWGTGELFF
CDR3nt: TGTGCCAGCAGCTCCAGTTGGGGCACCGGGGAGCTGTTTTTT
abundance: NA
v_gene: TRBV28
d_gene: NA
j_gene: TRBJ2-2

CDR3aa: CASSHRLSRANYGYTF
CDR3nt: TGTGCCAGCAGCCATAGGCTTTCGAGAGCTAACTATGGCTACACCTTC
abundance: NA
v_gene: TRBV3-1
d_gene: NA
j_gene: TRBJ1-2

CDR3aa: CASSRNRDALGTEAFF
CDR3nt: TGTGCCAGCAGCCGAAATCGGGACGCTTTAGGGACTGAAGCTTTCTTT
abundance: NA
v_gene: TRBV7-9
d_gene: NA
j_gene: TRBJ1-1

CDR3aa: CASSLVGSARNTEAFF
CDR3nt: TGTGCCAGCAGCTTGGTTGGGTCGGCCCGGAACACTGAAGCTTTCTTT
abundance: NA
v_gene: TRBV5-4
d_gene: NA
j_gene: TRBJ1-1

CDR3aa: CASSLGGGEGFEQYF
CDR3nt: TGTGCCAGCAGCTTAGGAGGAGGGGAGGGATTCGAGCAGTACTTC
abundance: NA
v_gene: TRBV7-3
d_gene: TRBD2
j_gene: TRBJ2-7

CDR3aa: CASSKVTGATGELFF
CDR3nt: TGTGCCAGCAGTAAAGTGACAGGGGCGACCGGGGAGCTGTTTTTT
abundance: NA
v_gene: TRBV28
d_gene: TRBD1
j_gene: TRBJ2-2

CDR3aa: CASSEAILNSPLHF
CDR3nt: TGTGCCAGCAGTGAAGCCATTCTAAATTCACCCCTCCACTTT
abundance: NA
v_gene: TRBV25-1
d_gene: NA
j_gene: TRBJ1-6

CDR3aa: CASSSSLAAPGNEQFF
CDR3nt: TGTGCCAGCAGTTCCTCCCTAGCGGCCCCTGGGAATGAGCAGTTCTTC
abundance: NA
v_gene: TRBV6-2/TRBV6-3
d_gene: TRBD2
j_gene: TRBJ2-1

CDR3aa: CASSLGGLAGGRSYEQYF
CDR3nt: TGCGCCAGCAGCTTGGGTGGACTAGCGGGGGGCCGATCCTACGAGCAGTACTTC
abundance: NA
v_gene: TRBV5-1
d_gene: TRBD2
j_gene: TRBJ2-7

CDR3aa: CASGWWTSGADTQYF
CDR3nt: TGTGCTAGTGGTTGGTGGACTAGCGGCGCAGATACGCAGTATTTT
abundance: NA
v_gene: TRBV12-5
d_gene: TRBD2
j_gene: TRBJ2-3

CDR3aa: CASSLEDRGNQPQHF
CDR3nt: TGTGCCAGCAGCTTAGAGGACAGGGGCAATCAGCCCCAGCATTTT
abundance: NA
v_gene: TRBV7-8
d_gene: TRBD1
j_gene: TRBJ1-5

CDR3aa: CAWNRLAGQETQYF
CDR3nt: TGTGCCTGGAACCGACTAGCGGGACAAGAGACCCAGTACTTC
abundance: NA
v_gene: TRBV30
d_gene: TRBD2
j_gene: TRBJ2-5

CDR3aa: CASSQGLAGGRKNIQYF
CDR3nt: TGTGCCAGCAGCCAAGGACTAGCGGGGGGGCGCAAAAACATTCAGTACTTC
abundance: NA
v_gene: TRBV3-1
d_gene: TRBD2
j_gene: TRBJ2-4

CDR3aa: CASRGTGGYGYTF
CDR3nt: TGTGCCAGCAGGGGGACAGGGGGTTATGGCTACACCTTC
abundance: NA
v_gene: TRBV25-1
d_gene: TRBD1
j_gene: TRBJ1-2

CDR3aa: CASSVASADADTQYF
CDR3nt: TGTGCCAGCAGCGTAGCTAGCGCGGACGCAGATACGCAGTATTTT
abundance: once
v_gene: TRBV9
d_gene: NA
j_gene: TRBJ2-3

CDR3aa: CSARGTNSYEQYF
CDR3nt: TGCAGTGCTAGAGGGACTAACTCCTACGAGCAGTACTTC
abundance: NA
v_gene: TRBV20-1
d_gene: NA
j_gene: TRBJ2-7

CDR3aa: CASSSSDTSTDTQYF
CDR3nt: TGTGCCAGCAGTTCTTCTGATACTAGCACAGATACGCAGTATTTT
abundance: NA
v_gene: TRBV28
d_gene: NA
j_gene: TRBJ2-3

CDR3aa: CASSLEVGETQYF
CDR3nt: TGTGCCAGCAGCTTAGAGGTGGGGGAGACCCAGTACTTC
abundance: NA
v_gene: TRBV7-8
d_gene: NA
j_gene: TRBJ2-5

CDR3aa: CASSLGGGRSYEQYF
CDR3nt: TGTGCCAGCAGTTTAGGCGGGGGACGATCCTACGAGCAGTACTTC
abundance: NA
v_gene: TRBV27
d_gene: TRBD2
j_gene: TRBJ2-7

CDR3aa: CASSDSWGNEKLFF
CDR3nt: TGTGCCAGCAGTGACAGTTGGGGTAATGAAAAACTGTTTTTT
abundance: NA
v_gene: TRBV2
d_gene: NA
j_gene: TRBJ1-4

CDR3aa: CATLLDRGFSEQYF
CDR3nt: TGTGCCACCCTATTGGACAGGGGATTCTCCGAGCAGTACTTC
abundance: few
v_gene: TRBV6-1
d_gene: TRBD1
j_gene: TRBJ2-7

CDR3aa: CASSFDQGSGANVLTF
CDR3nt: TGTGCCAGCAGCTTCGACCAGGGCTCTGGGGCCAACGTCCTGACTTTC
abundance: NA
v_gene: TRBV7-8
d_gene: NA
j_gene: TRBJ2-6

CDR3aa: CASSSNYEQYF
CDR3nt: TGTGCCAGTAGTTCCAACTACGAGCAGTACTTC
abundance: NA
v_gene: TRBV19
d_gene: NA
j_gene: TRBJ2-7

CDR3aa: CASSYSISLAGGLSTDTQYF
CDR3nt: TGTGCCAGCAGTTACTCAATCTCTCTAGCGGGGGGCCTCAGCACAGATACGCAGTATTTT
abundance: once
v_gene: TRBV6-5
d_gene: TRBD2
j_gene: TRBJ2-3

CDR3aa: CSATRVGQGVRNEQFF
CDR3nt: TGCAGTGCTACCCGGGTGGGACAGGGGGTACGGAATGAGCAGTTCTTC
abundance: NA
v_gene: TRBV20-1
d_gene: TRBD1
j_gene: TRBJ2-1

CDR3aa: CASRPEGRRGYTF
CDR3nt: TGTGCCAGCCGACCGGAGGGGCGGCGAGGCTACACCTTC
abundance: NA
v_gene: TRBV27
d_gene: NA
j_gene: TRBJ1-2

CDR3aa: CASSQYRESQETQYF
CDR3nt: TGTGCCAGCAGTCAGTACAGGGAGTCGCAAGAGACCCAGTACTTC
abundance: once
v_gene: TRBV2
d_gene: NA
j_gene: TRBJ2-5

CDR3aa: CASSRGHTNTEAFF
CDR3nt: TGTGCCAGCAGTAGAGGACACACGAACACTGAAGCTTTCTTT
abundance: NA
v_gene: TRBV9
d_gene: NA
j_gene: TRBJ1-1

CDR3aa: CASSHFWPVNEQFF
CDR3nt: TGTGCCAGCAGTCACTTTTGGCCGGTCAATGAGCAGTTCTTC
abundance: once
v_gene: TRBV12-3/TRBV12-4
d_gene: NA
j_gene: TRBJ2-1

CDR3aa: CASSGGGQETQYF
CDR3nt: TGTGCCAGCAGTGGGGGGGGCCAAGAGACCCAGTACTTC
abundance: NA
v_gene: TRBV12-3/TRBV12-4
d_gene: TRBD2
j_gene: TRBJ2-5

CDR3aa: CAWSEQMDEQFF
CDR3nt: TGTGCCTGGAGTGAGCAGATGGATGAGCAGTTCTTC
abundance: NA
v_gene: TRBV30
d_gene: NA
j_gene: TRBJ2-1

CDR3aa: CASTRGLARDGGYTF
CDR3nt: TGCGCCAGCACTCGCGGACTTGCCAGGGACGGTGGCTACACCTTC
abundance: NA
v_gene: TRBV5-1
d_gene: NA
j_gene: TRBJ1-2

CDR3aa: CASIHRTGGSNQPQHF
CDR3nt: TGTGCCAGCATTCATCGGACAGGGGGTTCAAATCAGCCCCAGCATTTT
abundance: NA
v_gene: TRBV9
d_gene: TRBD1
j_gene: TRBJ1-5

CDR3aa: CSARDLGGTEAFF
CDR3nt: TGCAGTGCTAGAGATCTGGGTGGCACTGAAGCTTTCTTT
abundance: NA
v_gene: TRBV20-1
d_gene: NA
j_gene: TRBJ1-1

CDR3aa: CSARAPGQRYMNTEAFF
CDR3nt: TGCAGTGCTAGAGCCCCCGGGCAGCGATACATGAACACTGAAGCTTTCTTT
abundance: NA
v_gene: TRBV20-1
d_gene: NA
j_gene: TRBJ1-1

CDR3aa: CASSQDHRLTEAFF
CDR3nt: TGCGCCAGCAGCCAAGATCACCGGTTAACTGAAGCTTTCTTT
abundance: NA
v_gene: TRBV4-3
d_gene: NA
j_gene: TRBJ1-1

CDR3aa: CASSAPVQETQYF
CDR3nt: TGTGCCAGCAGTGCACCAGTACAAGAGACCCAGTACTTC
abundance: NA
v_gene: TRBV2
d_gene: NA
j_gene: TRBJ2-5

CDR3aa: CASSQDEVAGGAYNEQFF
CDR3nt: TGCGCCAGCAGCCAAGATGAAGTAGCGGGAGGGGCCTACAATGAGCAGTTCTTC
abundance: NA
v_gene: TRBV4-3
d_gene: TRBD2
j_gene: TRBJ2-1

CDR3aa: CASSFRAGVTDTQYF
CDR3nt: TGTGCCAGCAGTTTCCGAGCGGGGGTCACAGATACGCAGTATTTT
abundance: NA
v_gene: TRBV27
d_gene: TRBD2
j_gene: TRBJ2-3

CDR3aa: CASSPRGRPQETQYF
CDR3nt: TGCGCCAGCAGCCCCAGGGGGAGGCCCCAAGAGACCCAGTACTTC
abundance: NA
v_gene: TRBV4-3
d_gene: NA
j_gene: TRBJ2-5

CDR3aa: CASCLAEPSYEQYF
CDR3nt: TGCGCCAGCTGCCTGGCAGAACCCTCCTACGAGCAGTACTTC
abundance: NA
v_gene: TRBV5-1
d_gene: NA
j_gene: TRBJ2-7

CDR3aa: CSARDTPSGVYEQYF
CDR3nt: TGCAGTGCTAGAGATACCCCTAGCGGGGTCTACGAGCAGTACTTC
abundance: NA
v_gene: TRBV20-1
d_gene: TRBD2
j_gene: TRBJ2-7

CDR3aa: CASSQGDQRGLYEQYF
CDR3nt: TGTGCCAGCAGCCAAGGGGACCAGCGGGGTCTCTACGAGCAGTACTTC
abundance: once
v_gene: TRBV3-1
d_gene: TRBD2
j_gene: TRBJ2-7

CDR3aa: CATSSYTGGNTEAFF
CDR3nt: TGTGCCACCAGCAGTTACACAGGGGGGAACACTGAAGCTTTCTTT
abundance: NA
v_gene: TRBV15
d_gene: TRBD1
j_gene: TRBJ1-1

CDR3aa: CASSYNVQETQYF
CDR3nt: TGTGCCAGCAGTTACAATGTCCAAGAGACCCAGTACTTC
abundance: NA
v_gene: TRBV6-6
d_gene: NA
j_gene: TRBJ2-5

CDR3aa: CASSPSVQSHEQYF
CDR3nt: TGTGCCAGCAGCCCTAGCGTCCAGAGCCACGAGCAGTACTTC
abundance: NA
v_gene: TRBV6-4
d_gene: NA
j_gene: TRBJ2-7

CDR3aa: CSASNGRNQPQHF
CDR3nt: TGCAGTGCTAGTAATGGTCGCAATCAGCCCCAGCATTTT
abundance: NA
v_gene: TRBV20-1
d_gene: NA
j_gene: TRBJ1-5

CDR3aa: CASSVYEGTGNTIYF
CDR3nt: TGTGCCAGCAGCGTTTACGAGGGCACTGGAAACACCATATATTTT
abundance: NA
v_gene: TRBV9
d_gene: NA
j_gene: TRBJ1-3

CDR3aa: CSVVGLAGTGDTQYF
CDR3nt: TGCAGCGTCGTTGGACTAGCGGGAACGGGAGATACGCAGTATTTT
abundance: NA
v_gene: TRBV29-1
d_gene: TRBD2
j_gene: TRBJ2-3

CDR3aa: CASSLYAGGGETQYF
CDR3nt: TGTGCCAGCAGTTTATATGCAGGGGGCGGAGAGACCCAGTACTTC
abundance: once
v_gene: TRBV28
d_gene: TRBD1
j_gene: TRBJ2-5

CDR3aa: CASSLDSGESYEQYF
CDR3nt: TGTGCCAGCAGCCTTGACAGTGGGGAATCCTACGAGCAGTACTTC
abundance: NA
v_gene: TRBV6-5
d_gene: NA
j_gene: TRBJ2-7

CDR3aa: CASSPSSGRADTQYF
CDR3nt: TGTGCCAGCAGTCCATCGAGCGGGAGGGCAGATACGCAGTATTTT
abundance: few
v_gene: TRBV6-6
d_gene: TRBD2
j_gene: TRBJ2-3

CDR3aa: CASTDRGNTEAFF
CDR3nt: TGTGCCAGCACTGACAGGGGGAACACTGAAGCTTTCTTT
abundance: NA
v_gene: TRBV12-3/TRBV12-4
d_gene: TRBD1
j_gene: TRBJ1-1

CDR3aa: CASSLVGSLVSTQHF
CDR3nt: TGTGCCAGCAGCTTAGTCGGAAGCCTGGTCTCGACCCAGCATTTT
abundance: NA
v_gene: TRBV7-8
d_gene: NA
j_gene: TRBJ1-5

CDR3aa: CSAPWPSSYNEQFF
CDR3nt: TGCAGCGCACCTTGGCCTAGCTCCTACAATGAGCAGTTCTTC
abundance: NA
v_gene: TRBV29-1
d_gene: NA
j_gene: TRBJ2-1

CDR3aa: CASSLELAGPRETQYF
CDR3nt: TGCGCCAGCAGCTTGGAACTAGCGGGACCCCGGGAGACCCAGTACTTC
abundance: once
v_gene: TRBV5-1
d_gene: TRBD2
j_gene: TRBJ2-5

CDR3aa: CASSGREGHNEQFF
CDR3nt: TGCGCCAGCAGTGGGCGGGAGGGCCACAATGAGCAGTTCTTC
abundance: NA
v_gene: TRBV4-3
d_gene: TRBD2
j_gene: TRBJ2-1

CDR3aa: CASSTVAAAYNEQFF
CDR3nt: TGTGCCAGCAGCACCGTAGCGGCCGCCTACAATGAGCAGTTCTTC
abundance: NA
v_gene: TRBV9
d_gene: NA
j_gene: TRBJ2-1

CDR3aa: CATSVDRGETQYF
CDR3nt: TGTGCCACCAGCGTGGACAGGGGCGAGACCCAGTACTTC
abundance: NA
v_gene: TRBV15
d_gene: TRBD1
j_gene: TRBJ2-5